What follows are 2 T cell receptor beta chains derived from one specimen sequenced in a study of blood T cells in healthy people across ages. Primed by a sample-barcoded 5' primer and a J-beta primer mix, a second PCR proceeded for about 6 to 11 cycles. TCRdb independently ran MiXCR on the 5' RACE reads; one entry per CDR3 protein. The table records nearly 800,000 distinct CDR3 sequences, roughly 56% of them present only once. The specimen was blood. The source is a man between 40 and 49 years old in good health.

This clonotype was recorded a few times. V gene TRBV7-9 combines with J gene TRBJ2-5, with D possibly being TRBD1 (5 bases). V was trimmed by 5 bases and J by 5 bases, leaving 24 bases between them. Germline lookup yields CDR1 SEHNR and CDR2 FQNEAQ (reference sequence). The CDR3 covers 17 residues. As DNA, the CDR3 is TGTGCCAGCAGCCCCGGGCCAGGGATAGGTCTAACGGAGACCCAGTACTTC. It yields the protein CASSPGPGIGLTETQYF.

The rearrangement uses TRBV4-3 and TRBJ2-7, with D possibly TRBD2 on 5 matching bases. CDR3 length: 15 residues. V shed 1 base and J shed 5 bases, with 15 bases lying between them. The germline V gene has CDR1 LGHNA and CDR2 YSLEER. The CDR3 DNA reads TGCGCCAGCAGCCAAGGGGAGCGCTCCGGGGACGAGCAGTACTTC. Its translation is CASSQGERSGDEQYF.